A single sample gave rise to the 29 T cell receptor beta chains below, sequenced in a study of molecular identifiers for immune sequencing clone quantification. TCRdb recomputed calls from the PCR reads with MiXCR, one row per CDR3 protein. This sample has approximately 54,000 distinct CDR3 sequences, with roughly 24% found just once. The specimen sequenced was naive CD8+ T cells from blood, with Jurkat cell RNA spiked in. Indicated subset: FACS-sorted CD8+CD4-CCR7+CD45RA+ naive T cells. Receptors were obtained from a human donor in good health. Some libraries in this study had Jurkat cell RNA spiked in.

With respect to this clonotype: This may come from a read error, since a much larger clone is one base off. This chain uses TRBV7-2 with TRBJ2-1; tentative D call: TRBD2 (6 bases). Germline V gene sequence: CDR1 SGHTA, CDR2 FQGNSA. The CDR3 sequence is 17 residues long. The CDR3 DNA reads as TGTGCCAGCAGCTTTCTTCCGGGACTCCCTTTGAGGAATGAGCGGTTCTTC. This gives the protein CASSFLPGLPLRNERFF.

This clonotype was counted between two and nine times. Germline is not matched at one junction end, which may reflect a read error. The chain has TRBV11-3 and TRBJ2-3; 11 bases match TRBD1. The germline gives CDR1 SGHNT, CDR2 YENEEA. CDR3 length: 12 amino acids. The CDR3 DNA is TGTGCCAGCAGCAACCCCGGACAGGGGGCGGCTTTT. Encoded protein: CASSNPGQGAAF.

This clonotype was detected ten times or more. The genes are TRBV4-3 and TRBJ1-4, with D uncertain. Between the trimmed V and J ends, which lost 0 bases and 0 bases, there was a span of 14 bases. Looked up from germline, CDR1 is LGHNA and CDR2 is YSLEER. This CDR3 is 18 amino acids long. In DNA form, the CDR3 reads TGCGCCAGCAGCCAAGATGCACAGCCGGTTGCAACTAATGAAAAACTGTTTTTT. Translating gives CASSQDAQPVATNEKLFF.

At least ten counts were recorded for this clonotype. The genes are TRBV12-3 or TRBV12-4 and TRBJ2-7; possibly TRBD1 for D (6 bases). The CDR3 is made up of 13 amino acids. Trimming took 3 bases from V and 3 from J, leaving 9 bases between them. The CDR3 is CASSFTGIYEQYF. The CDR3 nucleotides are TGTGCCAGCAGTTTCACAGGGATCTACGAGCAGTACTTC.

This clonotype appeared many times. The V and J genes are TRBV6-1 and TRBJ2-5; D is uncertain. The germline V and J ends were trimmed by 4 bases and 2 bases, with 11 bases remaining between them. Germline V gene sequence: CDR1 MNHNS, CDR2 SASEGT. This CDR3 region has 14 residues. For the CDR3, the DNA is TGTGCCAGCAGTGGTCGGCGGCTACAAGAGACCCAGTACTTC. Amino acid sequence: CASSGRRLQETQYF.

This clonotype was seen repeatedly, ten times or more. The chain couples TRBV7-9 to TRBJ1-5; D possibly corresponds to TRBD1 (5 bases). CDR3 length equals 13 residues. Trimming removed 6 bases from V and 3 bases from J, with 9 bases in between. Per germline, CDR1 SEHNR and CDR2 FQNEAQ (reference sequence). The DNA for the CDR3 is TGTGCCAGCAGGTCAGGGAACAATCAGCCCCAGCATTTT. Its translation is CASRSGNNQPQHF.

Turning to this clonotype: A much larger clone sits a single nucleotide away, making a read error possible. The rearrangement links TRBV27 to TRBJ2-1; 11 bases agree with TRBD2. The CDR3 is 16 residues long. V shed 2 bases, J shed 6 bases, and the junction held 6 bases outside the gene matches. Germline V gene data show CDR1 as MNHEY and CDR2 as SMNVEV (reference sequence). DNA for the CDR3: TGTGCCAGCAGTTTACTACCTAGCGGGGGGTGCAATGAGCAGTTCTTC. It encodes CASSLLPSGGCNEQFF.

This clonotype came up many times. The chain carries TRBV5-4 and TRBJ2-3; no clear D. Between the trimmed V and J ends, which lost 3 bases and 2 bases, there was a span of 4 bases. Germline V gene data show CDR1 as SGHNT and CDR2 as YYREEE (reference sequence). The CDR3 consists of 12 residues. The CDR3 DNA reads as TGTGCCAGCAGCTCGGACACAGATACGCAGTATTTT. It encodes CASSSDTDTQYF.

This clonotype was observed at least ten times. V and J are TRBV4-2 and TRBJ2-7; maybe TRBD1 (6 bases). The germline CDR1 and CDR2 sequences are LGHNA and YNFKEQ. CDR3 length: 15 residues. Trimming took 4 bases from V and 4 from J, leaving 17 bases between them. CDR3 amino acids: CASSPMGAGLYEQYF. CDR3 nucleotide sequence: TGTGCCAGCAGCCCGATGGGGGCCGGGCTTTACGAGCAGTACTTC.

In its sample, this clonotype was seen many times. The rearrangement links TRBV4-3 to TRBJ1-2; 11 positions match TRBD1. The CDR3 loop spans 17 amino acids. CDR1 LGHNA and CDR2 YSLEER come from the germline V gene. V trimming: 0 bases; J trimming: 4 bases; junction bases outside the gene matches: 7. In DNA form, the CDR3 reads TGCGCCAGCAGCCAAGACATTAGGACAGGGGGCAGCTATGGCTACACCTTC. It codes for CASSQDIRTGGSYGYTF.

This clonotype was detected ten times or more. The CDR3 sequence is CASSQDIAGGLETQYF. DNA of the CDR3: TGCGCCAGCAGCCAAGATATAGCGGGGGGCCTGGAGACCCAGTACTTC. The chain recombines TRBV4-1 with TRBJ2-5, with 10 nucleotides matching TRBD2. Trimming took 0 bases from V and 5 from J; bases not matched to a gene: 6. The V gene's germline CDR1 is MGHRA and CDR2 YSYEKL. This CDR3 contains 16 residues.

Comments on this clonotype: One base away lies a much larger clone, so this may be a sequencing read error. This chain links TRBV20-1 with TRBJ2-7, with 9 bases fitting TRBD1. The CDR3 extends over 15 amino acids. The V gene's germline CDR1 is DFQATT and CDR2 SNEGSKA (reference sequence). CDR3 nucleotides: TGCGGTGCTAGAGATGTGGACAGGGGAACCTACGAGCAGTACTTC. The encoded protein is CGARDVDRGTYEQYF.

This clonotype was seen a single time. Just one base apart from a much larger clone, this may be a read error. CDR3 in amino acids: CASSSDRQAQEPQYF. CDR3 coding DNA: TGTGCCAGCAGCTCCGACCGACAGGCCCAAGAGCCCCAGTACTTC. This chain connects TRBV28 to TRBJ2-5; D might be TRBD1 (6 bases). CDR1 is MDHEN and CDR2 is SYDVKM in the germline V gene. This CDR3 is 15 amino acids long.

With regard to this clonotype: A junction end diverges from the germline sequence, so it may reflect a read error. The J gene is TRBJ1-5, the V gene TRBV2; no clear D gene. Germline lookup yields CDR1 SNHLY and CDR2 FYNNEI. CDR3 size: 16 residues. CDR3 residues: CASSDAAATTNQPQQF. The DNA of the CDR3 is TGTGCCAGCAGTGATGCGGCAGCTACTACTAATCAGCCCCAGCAGTTT.

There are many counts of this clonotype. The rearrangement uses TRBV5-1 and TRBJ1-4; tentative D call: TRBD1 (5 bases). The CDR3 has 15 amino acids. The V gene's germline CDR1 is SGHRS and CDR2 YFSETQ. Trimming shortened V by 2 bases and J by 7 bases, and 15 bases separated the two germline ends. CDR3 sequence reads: CASSFGVRDGEKLFF. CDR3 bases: TGCGCCAGCAGCTTCGGCGTCAGGGACGGTGAAAAACTGTTTTTT.

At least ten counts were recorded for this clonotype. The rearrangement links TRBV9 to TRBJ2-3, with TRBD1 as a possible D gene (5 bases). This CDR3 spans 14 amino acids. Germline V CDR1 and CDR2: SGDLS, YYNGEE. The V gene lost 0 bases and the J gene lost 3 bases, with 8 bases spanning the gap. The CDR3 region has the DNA TGTGCCAGCAGCGTAGTACAGGCAACAGATACGCAGTATTTT. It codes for CASSVVQATDTQYF.

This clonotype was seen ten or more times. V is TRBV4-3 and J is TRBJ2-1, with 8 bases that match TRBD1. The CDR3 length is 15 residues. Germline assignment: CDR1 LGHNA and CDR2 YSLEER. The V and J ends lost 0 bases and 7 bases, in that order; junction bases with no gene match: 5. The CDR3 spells CASSQDRQGRNEQFF. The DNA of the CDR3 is TGCGCCAGCAGCCAAGACAGACAGGGGAGGAATGAGCAGTTCTTC.

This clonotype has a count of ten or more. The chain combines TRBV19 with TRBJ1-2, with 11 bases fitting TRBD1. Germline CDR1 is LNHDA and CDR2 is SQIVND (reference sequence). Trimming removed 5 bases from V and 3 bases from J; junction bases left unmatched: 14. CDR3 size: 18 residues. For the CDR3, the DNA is TGTGCCAGTAGTCTCGGACAGGGGGCGAGCAGGTTCGACTATGGCTACACCTTC. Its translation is CASSLGQGASRFDYGYTF.

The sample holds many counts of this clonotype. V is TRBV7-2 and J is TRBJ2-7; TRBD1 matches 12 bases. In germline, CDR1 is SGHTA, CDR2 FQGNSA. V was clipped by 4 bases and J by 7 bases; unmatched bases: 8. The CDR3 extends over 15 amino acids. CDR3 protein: CASSYPGTGGEEQYF. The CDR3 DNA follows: TGTGCCAGCAGCTACCCCGGGACAGGGGGCGAGGAGCAGTACTTC.

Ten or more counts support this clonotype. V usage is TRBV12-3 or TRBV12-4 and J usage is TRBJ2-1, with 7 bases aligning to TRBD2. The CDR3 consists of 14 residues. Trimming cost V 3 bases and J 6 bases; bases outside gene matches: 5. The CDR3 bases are TGTGCCAGCAGTTTCCGGGGGGAGATCAATGAGCAGTTCTTC. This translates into CASSFRGEINEQFF.

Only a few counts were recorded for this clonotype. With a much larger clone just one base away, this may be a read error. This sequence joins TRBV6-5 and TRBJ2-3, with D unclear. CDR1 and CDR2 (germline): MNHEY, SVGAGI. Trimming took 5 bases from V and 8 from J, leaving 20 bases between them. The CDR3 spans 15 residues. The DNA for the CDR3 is TGTGCCAGCAGTGAGCAATCGAAATCGGCAGCTACGCAGTATTTT. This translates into CASSEQSKSAATQYF.

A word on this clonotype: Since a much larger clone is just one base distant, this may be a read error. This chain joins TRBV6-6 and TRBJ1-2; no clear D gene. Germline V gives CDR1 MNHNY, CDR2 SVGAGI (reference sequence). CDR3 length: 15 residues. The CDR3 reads CTSSYSQGSNYGYTF. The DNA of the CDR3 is TGTACCAGCAGTTACTCACAAGGCAGTAACTATGGCTACACCTTC.

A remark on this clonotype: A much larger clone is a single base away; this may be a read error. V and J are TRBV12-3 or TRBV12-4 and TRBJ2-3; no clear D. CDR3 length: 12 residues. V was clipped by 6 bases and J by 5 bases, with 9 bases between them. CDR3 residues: CASSELIDTQYF. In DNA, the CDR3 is TGTGCCAGCAGCGAGCTTATAGATACGCAGTATTTT.

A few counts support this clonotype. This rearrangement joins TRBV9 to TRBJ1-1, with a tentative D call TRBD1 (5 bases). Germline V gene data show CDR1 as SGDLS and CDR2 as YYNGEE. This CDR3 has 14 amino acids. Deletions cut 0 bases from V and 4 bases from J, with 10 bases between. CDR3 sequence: CASSVARGGTEAFF. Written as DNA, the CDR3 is TGTGCCAGCAGCGTAGCAAGGGGAGGCACTGAAGCTTTCTTT.

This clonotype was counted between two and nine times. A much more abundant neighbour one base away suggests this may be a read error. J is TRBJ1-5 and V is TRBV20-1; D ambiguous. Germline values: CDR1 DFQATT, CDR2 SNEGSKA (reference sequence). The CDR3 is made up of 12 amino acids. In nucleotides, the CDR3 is TGCAGTGCTGGTGGGTCCAATCAGCCCCCGCATTTT. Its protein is CSAGGSNQPPHF.

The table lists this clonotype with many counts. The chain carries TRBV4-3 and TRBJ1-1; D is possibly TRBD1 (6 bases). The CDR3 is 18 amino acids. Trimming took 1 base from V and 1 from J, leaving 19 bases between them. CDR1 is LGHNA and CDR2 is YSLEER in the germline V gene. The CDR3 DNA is TGCGCCAGCAGCCAAGGCGGGTTAGACAGGTACGAGAACACTGAAGCTTTCTTT. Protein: CASSQGGLDRYENTEAFF.

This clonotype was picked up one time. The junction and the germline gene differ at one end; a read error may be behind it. Here the CDR3 reads CASSQDGTGRGDEQHF. The CDR3 nucleotides are TGTGCCAGCAGCCAAGATGGAACCGGGCGAGGGGACGAGCAGCACTTC. The chain recombines TRBV4-2 with TRBJ2-7; D could derive from TRBD1 or TRBD2 (5 bases each). The CDR3 totals 16 residues. CDR1 is LGHNA and CDR2 is YNFKEQ in the germline V gene.

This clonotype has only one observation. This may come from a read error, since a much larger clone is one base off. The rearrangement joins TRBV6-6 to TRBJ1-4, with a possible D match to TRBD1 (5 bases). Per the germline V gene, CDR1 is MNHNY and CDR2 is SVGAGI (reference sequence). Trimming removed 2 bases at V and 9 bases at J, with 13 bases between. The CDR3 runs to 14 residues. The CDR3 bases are TGTGCCAGCAGTTACGACAGCACGACGCAAAAACTGTTTTTT. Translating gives CASSYDSTTQKLFF.

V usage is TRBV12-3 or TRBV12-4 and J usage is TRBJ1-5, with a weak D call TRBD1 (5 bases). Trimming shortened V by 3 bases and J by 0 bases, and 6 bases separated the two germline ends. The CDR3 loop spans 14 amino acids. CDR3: CASSLDNSNQPQHF. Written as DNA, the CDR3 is TGTGCCAGCAGTTTGGACAATAGCAATCAGCCCCAGCATTTT.